This T cell receptor beta chain was observed in a study of cytomegalovirus exposure and HLA in healthy donors. Germline CDR1 and CDR2: MNHEY and SMNVEV (reference sequence). The length of the CDR3 is 13 residues. The germline V and J ends were trimmed by 10 bases and 2 bases, with 15 bases remaining between them. Findings and caveats of the study: TRBV6-2, TRBV6-3 and some other V segments were excluded as indistinguishable. Cytomegalovirus association was assigned to about 180 TCR beta chains.

Primers for the PCR totalled 60 Vbeta and 13 Jbeta. The table came from immunoSEQ multiplex PCR; TCRdb's copy has only in-frame clones and leaves some out. The table shows 130,000 to 150,000 clones, with more than 70% occurring only once. On this clone: Its antigen remains unknown.

Sequencing input: PBMCs. The chain recombines TRBV27 with TRBJ2-7; D may be TRBD1 (7 bases). This clonotype was sampled from a woman aged 45-60 years in good health and CMV-seronegative. CDR3 region: CANPGGSTYEQYF. The CDR3, as DNA: TGTGCCAACCCAGGGGGGTCTACCTACGAGCAGTACTTC.